The clone carrying this TCR beta chain was picked up a small number of times. What it binds is unknown. The CDR3 sequence is 17 residues long. Trimming took 4 bases from V and 0 from J, leaving 19 bases between them. CDR1 is SQVTM and CDR2 is ANQGSEA in the germline V gene. MiXCR, run by TCRdb on the 5' RACE reads, gives a single entry per CDR3 protein. The sample includes 380,000 or so distinct CDR3 sequences, roughly 20% of them seen just once. This sample stems from a study of CD8 T cells in ankylosing spondylitis. Points from the study as a whole: For ankylosing spondylitis blood, a TCR beta motif of fewer than 10 highly homologous variants appeared characteristic.

The rearrangement joins TRBV29-1 to TRBJ2-1; possible D gene TRBD1, 5 bases. Sequenced: blood, either unsorted or a sorted T cell fraction (not recorded which). The receptor was derived from a male donor with ankylosing spondylitis or in good health (not recorded which). The CDR3 is CSVVVVQGRSSYNEQFF. The CDR3 DNA follows: TGCAGCGTTGTGGTTGTGCAGGGCCGGAGCTCCTACAATGAGCAGTTCTTC.